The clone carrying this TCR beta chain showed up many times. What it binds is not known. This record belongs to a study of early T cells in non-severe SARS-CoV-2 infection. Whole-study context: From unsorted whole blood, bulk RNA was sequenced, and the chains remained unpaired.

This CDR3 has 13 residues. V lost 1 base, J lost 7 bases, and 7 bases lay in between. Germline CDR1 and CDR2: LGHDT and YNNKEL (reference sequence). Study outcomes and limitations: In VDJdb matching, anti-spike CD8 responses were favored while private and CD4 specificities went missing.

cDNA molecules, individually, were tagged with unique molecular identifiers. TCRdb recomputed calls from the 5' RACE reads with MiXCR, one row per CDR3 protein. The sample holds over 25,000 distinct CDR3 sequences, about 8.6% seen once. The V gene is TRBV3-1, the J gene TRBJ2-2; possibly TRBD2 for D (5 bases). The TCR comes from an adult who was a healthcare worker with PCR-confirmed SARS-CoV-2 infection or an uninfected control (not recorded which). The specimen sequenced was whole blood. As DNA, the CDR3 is TGTGCCAGCAGCCAAGGGAGCGGCGGGGAGCTGTTTTTT. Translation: CASSQGSGGELFF. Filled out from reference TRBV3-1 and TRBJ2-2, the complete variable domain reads DTAVSQTPKYLVTQMGNDKSIKCEQNLGHDTMYWYKQDSKKFLKIMFSYNNKELIINETVPNRFSPKSPDKAHLNLHINSLELGDSAVYFCASSQGSGGELFFGEGSRLTVL.